These 29 T cell receptor beta chains were all obtained from the same sample, sequenced in a study of blood T cell repertoires in COVID-19. Clones were sequenced by immunoSEQ multiplex PCR, and TCRdb holds only the in-frame ones, with some missing. The table lists a few hundred thousand clones, 80% to 90% of them singletons. The sample was PBMCs or T cells enriched from blood (not recorded which). Source of these receptors: a woman between 40 and 55 years old with acute COVID-19.

The V and J genes are TRBV30 and TRBJ1-3; D gene uncertain. The CDR3 loop spans 14 amino acids. Germline CDR1 GTSNPN, CDR2 SVGIG (reference sequence). Trimming pared 5 bases from V and 0 bases from J, leaving 11 bases between. CDR3 in amino acids: CAWRGRASGNTIYF. The CDR3, as DNA: TGTGCCTGGCGAGGGAGGGCCTCTGGAAACACCATATATTTT.

This clone occurred a few times. The V call is TRBV20-1, the J call TRBJ1-4; D is undetermined. CDR1 DFQATT and CDR2 SNEGSKA come from the germline V gene (reference sequence). The CDR3 extends over 11 amino acids. The V and J ends lost 5 bases and 7 bases respectively, with 8 bases between them. As DNA, the CDR3 is TGCAGTGCTGGCGCGGGTGAAAAACTGTTTTTT. Residues: CSAGAGEKLFF.

This chain's CDR3 is CASTGDIYNEQFF. In DNA form, the CDR3 reads TGTGCCAGCACAGGGGATATCTACAATGAGCAGTTCTTC. The chain employs TRBV27 and TRBJ2-1, with D maybe TRBD1 (6 bases). Germline CDR1 MNHEY, CDR2 SMNVEV (reference sequence). The CDR3 length is 13 residues. V shed 7 bases and J shed 3 bases, with 10 bases lying between them.

V gene TRBV5-4 combines with J gene TRBJ2-3; D unclear. V shed 3 bases and J shed 6 bases, with 5 bases lying between them. Germline values: CDR1 SGHNT, CDR2 YYREEE (reference sequence). There are 11 residues in the CDR3. CDR3 sequence reads: CASSWRDTQYF. The DNA for the CDR3 is TGTGCCAGCAGCTGGCGGGATACGCAGTATTTT.

This chain's CDR3 is CATSGRGNYGYTF. CDR3 DNA sequence: TGTGCCACCTCTGGAAGGGGAAACTATGGCTACACCTTC. This chain uses TRBV27 with TRBJ1-2; D possibly corresponds to TRBD1 (5 bases). This CDR3 has 13 residues. Trimming stripped 10 bases from V and 2 bases from J, with 14 bases between. Germline lookup yields CDR1 MNHEY and CDR2 SMNVEV (reference sequence).

In this sample, this clone turned up a few times. V gene TRBV28 combines with J gene TRBJ1-2; TRBD1 might be the D (6 bases). Germline V CDR1 and CDR2: MDHEN, SYDVKM. Trimming cost V 5 bases and J 4 bases, with 14 bases left between them. This CDR3 region has 14 residues. CDR3 protein: CASSAGGGPYGYTF. In DNA form, the CDR3 reads TGTGCCAGCAGTGCGGGGGGGGGCCCCTATGGCTACACCTTC.

This clone has only one observation. The chain links TRBV7-6 to TRBJ2-7, with 7 bases identical to TRBD1. This CDR3 contains 14 residues. The V gene end was trimmed by 1 base and the J gene end by 4 bases; junction bases not matched to a gene: 4. CDR1 and CDR2 (germline): SGHVS, FNYEAQ. CDR3 DNA sequence: TGTGCCAGCAGCTTAGAGGGGGCGATGTACGAGCAGTACTTC. Translated: CASSLEGAMYEQYF.

This rearrangement joins TRBV4-1 to TRBJ2-7, with D possibly TRBD1 on 6 matching bases. V lost 0 bases and J 1 base, leaving 10 bases between the germline ends. The germline CDR1 and CDR2 sequences are MGHRA and YSYEKL. This CDR3 has 15 amino acids. The CDR3 sequence is CASSQDRGLSYEQYF. The DNA for the CDR3 is TGCGCCAGCAGCCAAGACAGGGGCCTTTCCTACGAGCAGTACTTC.

The CDR3 spells CASSLVGTSGSSTDTQYF. DNA of the CDR3: TGTGCCAGCAGCTTAGTGGGGACTAGCGGGAGTAGCACAGATACGCAGTATTTT. This chain joins TRBV7-9 and TRBJ2-3, with 14 bases matching TRBD2. CDR3 length equals 18 residues. Trimming at V came to 1 base and at J to 0 bases, leaving 3 bases not matched to a gene. Per germline, CDR1 SEHNR and CDR2 FQNEAQ (reference sequence).

V gene TRBV19 combines with J gene TRBJ2-7, with D perhaps TRBD1 (5 bases). V lost 7 bases, J lost 3 bases, and 19 bases lay in between. Germline-derived CDR1 and CDR2 are LNHDA and SQIVND (reference sequence). The CDR3 length is 15 residues. In DNA, the CDR3 is TGTGCCAGTACGTCCCCAGGATCAGGGATCTACGAGCAGTACTTC. Encoded protein: CASTSPGSGIYEQYF. The whole variable domain, remainder taken from reference TRBV19 and TRBJ2-7, is DGGITQSPKYLFRKEGQNVTLSCEQNLNHDAMYWYRQDPGQGLRLIYYSQIVNDFQKGDIAEGYSVSREKKESFPLTVTSAQKNPTAFYLCASTSPGSGIYEQYFGPGTRLTVT.

This CDR3 reads CASPGFEGHGEKLFF. In DNA, the CDR3 is TGTGCCTCGCCTGGATTTGAGGGTCACGGTGAAAAACTGTTTTTT. V is TRBV10-3 and J is TRBJ1-4; D not certain. Germline V CDR1 and CDR2: ENHRY, SYGVKD. The V end was cut by 11 bases, the J end by 7 bases, with 23 bases between. The CDR3 extends over 15 amino acids.

This rearrangement joins TRBV5-8 to TRBJ1-6, with a weak D call TRBD1 (5 bases). Germline CDR1 reads SGHTS; CDR2 reads YDEGEE. V was shortened by 4 bases and J by 1 base, with 12 bases between the two germline ends. The CDR3 length is 16 residues. The CDR3, as DNA: TGTGCCAGCAGCCCCTGGAGGGGATCCTATAATTCACCCCTCCACTTT. It specifies CASSPWRGSYNSPLHF.

This clone was seen only once. The chain links TRBV27 to TRBJ2-2; tentative D call: TRBD2 (6 bases). The CDR3 has 15 residues. Germline CDR1 and CDR2: MNHEY and SMNVEV (reference sequence). Trimming took 2 bases from V and 1 from J, leaving 8 bases between them. Here the CDR3 reads CASSLGRENTGELFF. CDR3 in DNA: TGTGCCAGCAGTTTAGGGCGGGAGAACACCGGGGAGCTGTTTTTT.

The V and J genes are TRBV12-3 or TRBV12-4 and TRBJ1-5; TRBD1 is a possible D gene (5 bases). This CDR3 spans 13 amino acids. The ends were cut back, 3 bases at V and 6 bases at J, with 9 bases in the middle. This chain's CDR3 is CASSFGGGQPQHF. The CDR3 bases are TGTGCCAGCAGTTTCGGGGGGGGTCAGCCCCAGCATTTT.

The chain recombines TRBV5-1 with TRBJ1-2; the match to TRBD1 covers 7 bases. The junction had 7 bases not matched to a gene; V was cut back by 3 bases and J by 5 bases. Germline V lookup: CDR1 SGHRS, CDR2 YFSETQ. The CDR3 sequence is 14 residues long. CDR3 in DNA: TGCGCCAGCAGCTCACTTCAGGGACAGTATGGCTACACCTTC. Translation: CASSSLQGQYGYTF.

The V and J genes are TRBV3-1 (or the pseudogene TRBV3-2) and TRBJ2-7; D perhaps matches TRBD2 (5 bases). CDR1 is LGHDT and CDR2 is YNNKEL in the germline V gene (reference sequence). The V end lost 2 bases, the J end lost 6 bases, and 11 bases lay between the germline ends. This CDR3 spans 13 amino acids. CDR3 loop: CASSQLSGGEQYF. CDR3 DNA: TGTGCCAGCAGCCAACTGTCCGGAGGCGAGCAGTACTTC.

The V call is TRBV15, the J call TRBJ1-1; D possibly corresponds to TRBD1 (6 bases). CDR1 and CDR2 from the germline V gene are LNHNV and YYDKDF (reference sequence). The CDR3 contains 15 residues. V lost 0 bases and J lost 5, with 13 bases in between. The CDR3 bases are TGTGCCACCAGCAGAGAGGCGGGGGCGCATACTGAAGCTTTCTTT. Its translation: CATSREAGAHTEAFF.

This chain uses TRBV4-2 with TRBJ1-1; the D is unclear. Trimming removed 4 bases from V and 3 bases from J, with 18 bases in between. Germline V gives CDR1 LGHNA, CDR2 YNFKEQ. CDR3 size: 16 residues. The CDR3 bases are TGTGCCAGCAGCCCCTCGGACTCGCGGCGGCACACTGAAGCTTTCTTT. This encodes CASSPSDSRRHTEAFF.

The rearrangement uses TRBV5-4 and TRBJ2-7; 11 bases align to TRBD2. V lost 0 bases, J lost 7 bases, and 9 bases stayed unmatched. The CDR3 consists of 16 residues. Germline V gives CDR1 SGHNT, CDR2 YYREEE (reference sequence). This chain's CDR3 is CASSLASGRPAGEQYF. CDR3 coding DNA: TGTGCCAGCAGCTTGGCTAGCGGGAGGCCCGCGGGGGAGCAGTACTTC.

The rearrangement links TRBV18 to TRBJ2-1; 14 positions match TRBD2. CDR3 length equals 16 residues. With 1 base clipped from V and 8 bases from J, the junction kept 4 bases outside the gene matches. Looked up from germline, CDR1 is KGHSH and CDR2 is LQKENI. This CDR3 is CASSPQGLAGADEQFF. The CDR3 nucleotides are TGTGCCAGCTCACCACAGGGACTAGCGGGAGCGGATGAGCAGTTCTTC.

This clone was seen more than once but under ten times. The genes are TRBV7-3 and TRBJ1-1, with 7 bases aligning to TRBD1. Trimming removed 5 bases from V and 1 base from J; junction bases left unmatched: 7. CDR3 length: 15 residues. CDR1 is SGHTA, CDR2 FQGTGA, per germline. CDR3 amino acids: CASSQGGSRNTEAFF. In DNA, the CDR3 is TGTGCCAGCAGCCAGGGGGGTTCAAGGAACACTGAAGCTTTCTTT. Supplemented by reference TRBV7-3 and TRBJ1-1, the full variable domain reads GAGVSQTPSNKVTEKGKYVELRCDPISGHTALYWYRQSLGQGPEFLIYFQGTGAADDSGLPNDRFFAVRPEGSVSTLKIQRTERGDSAVYLCASSQGGSRNTEAFFGQGTRLTVV.

This chain links TRBV9 with TRBJ2-2; 8 bases are a match to TRBD1. The V gene's germline CDR1 is SGDLS and CDR2 YYNGEE. J gave up 4 bases and V 0 bases, and 2 bases lay outside the gene matches. CDR3 size: 15 residues. CDR3 in DNA: TGTGCCAGCAGCGTAGCCAGGGGGCGCACCGGGGAGCTGTTTTTT. Protein: CASSVARGRTGELFF.

The chain is built from TRBV5-1 and TRBJ2-7, with 12 bases matching TRBD2. The V gene end was trimmed by 2 bases and the J gene end by 5 bases; junction bases not matched to a gene: 8. Germline V gene lookup returns CDR1 SGHRS and CDR2 YFSETQ. The CDR3 is made up of 16 amino acids. The CDR3 DNA sequence: TGCGCCAGCAGCTTATTGACTAGCGGGAGTTCCCACGAGCAGTACTTC. Translation: CASSLLTSGSSHEQYF.

The chain uses TRBV2 and TRBJ2-1, with 7 bases identical to TRBD2. This CDR3 comprises 12 residues. J lost 8 bases, V lost 6 bases, and 4 bases had no gene match. Germline V gene lookup returns CDR1 SNHLY and CDR2 FYNNEI. CDR3 in amino acids: CASSPSGHEQFF. In DNA, the CDR3 is TGTGCCAGCAGCCCTAGCGGCCATGAGCAGTTCTTC.

This chain uses TRBV28 with TRBJ1-5; D is unclear. CDR3 length: 18 amino acids. From germline, CDR1 is MDHEN and CDR2 SYDVKM. V shed 4 bases and J shed 2 bases, with 21 bases lying between them. The chain's CDR3 is CASSYPPWRRVGNQPQHF. Here the CDR3 DNA reads TGTGCCAGCAGTTACCCCCCCTGGAGAAGAGTTGGCAATCAGCCCCAGCATTTT. Full variable domain (remainder filled in from reference TRBV28 and TRBJ1-5): DVKVTQSSRYLVKRTGEKVFLECVQDMDHENMFWYRQDPGLGLRLIYFSYDVKMKEKGDIPEGYSVSREKKERFSLILESASTNQTSMYLCASSYPPWRRVGNQPQHFGDGTRLSIL.

The chain has TRBV18 and TRBJ2-7; 7 positions match TRBD2. The CDR3 spans 14 residues. Germline assignment: CDR1 KGHSH and CDR2 LQKENI. V lost 2 bases to trimming and J lost 5 bases; unmatched junction nucleotides: 6. The CDR3 DNA follows: TGTGCCAGCTCACCAGCGGGAGTCAGAAACGAGCAGTACTTC. Its protein is CASSPAGVRNEQYF.

V and J are TRBV28 and TRBJ2-3, with TRBD2 identical over 8 bases. Germline lookup yields CDR1 MDHEN and CDR2 SYDVKM. The CDR3 consists of 16 residues. V shed 4 bases and J 1 base; nucleotides not matched to a gene: 7. The CDR3 reads CASSSAGAGGTDTQYF. DNA for the CDR3: TGTGCCAGCAGTTCGGCGGGAGCGGGGGGCACAGATACGCAGTATTTT.

This chain joins TRBV5-5 and TRBJ1-2; D is possibly TRBD1 (5 bases). The length of the CDR3 is 15 residues. Germline assignment: CDR1 SGHKS and CDR2 YYEKEE (reference sequence). Trimming removed 0 bases at V and 5 bases at J, with 14 bases between. The CDR3 bases are TGTGCCAGCAGCTTGGCCGAAGGGGTCGCTTATGGCTACACCTTC. Its translation is CASSLAEGVAYGYTF.

The chain combines TRBV5-1 with TRBJ1-4, with D tentatively TRBD1 (6 bases). The germline V and J ends were trimmed by 2 bases and 2 bases, with 19 bases remaining between them. Germline values: CDR1 SGHRS, CDR2 YFSETQ. The CDR3 is 18 amino acids. For the CDR3, the DNA is TGCGCCAGCAGCTTTAAGCAGGGGAGTCTTTTTACTAATGAAAAACTGTTTTTT. It is translated as CASSFKQGSLFTNEKLFF.